This is a list of T cell receptor beta chains from one sample in a study of blood T cell repertoires in COVID-19. Sequenced by immunoSEQ multiplex PCR; TCRdb stores in-frame clones only, minus some. The sample lists 84,000 or so clones, 85% to 95% occurring once. Sequenced sample: peripheral blood. These receptors all come from a woman in her sixties with active COVID-19. Each CDR3 is given with its conserved first and last residue. Fields, in order: J gene, V gene, CDR3 protein.

j_gene: TRBJ2-1; v_gene: TRBV7-7; CDR3aa: CASSLGGGAYNEQFF
j_gene: TRBJ1-4; v_gene: TRBV7-8; CDR3aa: CASSPGTGKEKLFF
j_gene: TRBJ1-4; v_gene: TRBV6-5; CDR3aa: CASRTTGVEKLFF
j_gene: TRBJ2-7; v_gene: TRBV5-4; CDR3aa: CASSWGTDYEQYF
j_gene: TRBJ2-1; v_gene: TRBV18; CDR3aa: CASSPLGSPSYNEQFF
j_gene: TRBJ2-1; v_gene: TRBV2; CDR3aa: CARGTSGGYNEQFF
j_gene: TRBJ1-1; v_gene: TRBV25-1; CDR3aa: CASSESPGRNTEAFF
j_gene: TRBJ2-3; v_gene: TRBV11-2; CDR3aa: CASSTWTSSTDTQYF
j_gene: TRBJ1-2; v_gene: TRBV27; CDR3aa: CASRTRNRVSGYTF
j_gene: TRBJ2-3; v_gene: TRBV28; CDR3aa: CASSFFPAGGYTQYF
j_gene: TRBJ2-2; v_gene: TRBV7-2; CDR3aa: CASSNRQTGELFF
j_gene: TRBJ2-3; v_gene: TRBV30; CDR3aa: CAWSVGAGTQYF
j_gene: TRBJ2-3; v_gene: TRBV10-3; CDR3aa: CAARASGGTDTQYF
j_gene: TRBJ2-5; v_gene: TRBV19; CDR3aa: CASGQTPETQYF
j_gene: TRBJ2-1; v_gene: TRBV28; CDR3aa: CASSPPAEDYNEQFF
j_gene: TRBJ1-4; v_gene: TRBV9; CDR3aa: CASSGGGGGEKLFF
j_gene: TRBJ2-7; v_gene: TRBV10-1; CDR3aa: CASSESRQPYEQYF
j_gene: TRBJ1-3; v_gene: TRBV7-9; CDR3aa: CASSINRNAGNTIYF
j_gene: TRBJ2-1; v_gene: TRBV5-6; CDR3aa: CASTRGSGDDNEQFF
j_gene: TRBJ2-3; v_gene: TRBV29-1; CDR3aa: CSGSRDTQYF
j_gene: TRBJ2-5; v_gene: TRBV4-2; CDR3aa: CASSQVYSVASGEETQYF
j_gene: TRBJ1-4; v_gene: TRBV27; CDR3aa: CASSLYGQGEKLFF
j_gene: TRBJ2-7; v_gene: TRBV11-3; CDR3aa: CASSSTGTGSCEQYF